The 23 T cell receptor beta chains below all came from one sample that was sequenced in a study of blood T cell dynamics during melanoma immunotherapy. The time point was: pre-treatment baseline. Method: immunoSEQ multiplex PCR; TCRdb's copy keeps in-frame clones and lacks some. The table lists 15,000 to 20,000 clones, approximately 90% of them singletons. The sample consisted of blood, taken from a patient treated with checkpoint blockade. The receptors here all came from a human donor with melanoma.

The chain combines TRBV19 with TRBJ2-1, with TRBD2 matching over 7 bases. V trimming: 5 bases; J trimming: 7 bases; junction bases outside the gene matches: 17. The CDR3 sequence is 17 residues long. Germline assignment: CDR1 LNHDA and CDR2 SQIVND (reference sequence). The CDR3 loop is CASSPRAGGSLMNEQFF. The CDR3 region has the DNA TGTGCCAGTAGTCCGCGCGCCGGCGGGAGTCTGATGAATGAGCAGTTCTTC.

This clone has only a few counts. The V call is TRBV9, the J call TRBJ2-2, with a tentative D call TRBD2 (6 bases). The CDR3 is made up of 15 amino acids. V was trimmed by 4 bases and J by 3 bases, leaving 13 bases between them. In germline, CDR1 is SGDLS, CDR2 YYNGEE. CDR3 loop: CASSPYWRDTGELFF. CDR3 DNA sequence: TGTGCCAGCAGCCCTTACTGGAGGGACACCGGGGAGCTGTTTTTT.

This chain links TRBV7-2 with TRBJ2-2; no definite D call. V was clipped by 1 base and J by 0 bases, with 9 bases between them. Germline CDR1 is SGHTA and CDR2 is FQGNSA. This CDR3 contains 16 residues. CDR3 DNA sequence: TGTGCCAGCAGCTTAGAAGGCGGTACGAACACCGGGGAGCTGTTTTTT. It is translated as CASSLEGGTNTGELFF.

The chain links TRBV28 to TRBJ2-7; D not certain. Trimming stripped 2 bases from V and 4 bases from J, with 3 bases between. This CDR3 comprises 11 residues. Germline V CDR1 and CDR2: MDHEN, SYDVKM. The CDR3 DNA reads TGTGCCAGCAGTTTACAATACGAGCAGTACTTC. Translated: CASSLQYEQYF.

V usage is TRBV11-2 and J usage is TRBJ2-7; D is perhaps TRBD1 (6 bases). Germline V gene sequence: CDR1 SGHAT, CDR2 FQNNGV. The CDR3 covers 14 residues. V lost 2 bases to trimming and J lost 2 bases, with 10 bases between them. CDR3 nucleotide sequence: TGTGCCAGCAGCTTAAACCCAGGGGCCTACGAGCAGTACTTC. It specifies CASSLNPGAYEQYF.

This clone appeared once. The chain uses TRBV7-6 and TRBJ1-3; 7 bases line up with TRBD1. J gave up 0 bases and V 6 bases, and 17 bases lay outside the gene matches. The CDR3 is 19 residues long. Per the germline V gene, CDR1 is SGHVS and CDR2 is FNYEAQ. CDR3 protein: CASSSGPMTGTFSGNTIYF. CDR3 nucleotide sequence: TGTGCCAGCAGTTCCGGTCCGATGACAGGGACTTTCTCTGGAAACACCATATATTTT.

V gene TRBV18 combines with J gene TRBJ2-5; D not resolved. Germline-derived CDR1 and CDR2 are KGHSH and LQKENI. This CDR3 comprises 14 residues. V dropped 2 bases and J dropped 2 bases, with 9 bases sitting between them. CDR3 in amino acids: CASSPENRQETQYF. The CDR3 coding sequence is TGTGCCAGCTCACCAGAGAATAGACAAGAGACCCAGTACTTC.

In DNA, the CDR3 is TGTGCCAGCAGCGATCGTGGACAAGTCGAGACCCAGTACTTC. Protein product: CASSDRGQVETQYF. The chain is built from TRBV7-9 and TRBJ2-5, with D tentatively TRBD1 (5 bases). This CDR3 is 14 amino acids long. Per the germline V gene, CDR1 is SEHNR and CDR2 is FQNEAQ (reference sequence). Trimming removed 5 bases at V and 5 bases at J, with 15 bases between.

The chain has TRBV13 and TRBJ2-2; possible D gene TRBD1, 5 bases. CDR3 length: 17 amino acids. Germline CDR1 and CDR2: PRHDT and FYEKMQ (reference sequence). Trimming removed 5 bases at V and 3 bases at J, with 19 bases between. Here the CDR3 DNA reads TGTGCCAGCAGCGTAGACCTCGGGCCAGGGCACACCGGGGAGCTGTTTTTT. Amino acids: CASSVDLGPGHTGELFF.

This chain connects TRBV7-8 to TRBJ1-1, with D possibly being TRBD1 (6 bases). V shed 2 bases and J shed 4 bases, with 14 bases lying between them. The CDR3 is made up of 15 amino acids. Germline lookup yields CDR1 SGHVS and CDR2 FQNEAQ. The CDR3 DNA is TGTGCCAGCAGCTTACTAGGGCCAGGGGTCACTGAAGCTTTCTTT. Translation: CASSLLGPGVTEAFF.

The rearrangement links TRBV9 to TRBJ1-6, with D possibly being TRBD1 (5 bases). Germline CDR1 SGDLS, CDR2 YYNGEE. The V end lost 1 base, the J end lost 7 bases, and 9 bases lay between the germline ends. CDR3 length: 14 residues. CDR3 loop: CASSVSTGNSPLHF. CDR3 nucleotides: TGTGCCAGCAGCGTAAGCACAGGAAATTCACCCCTCCACTTT. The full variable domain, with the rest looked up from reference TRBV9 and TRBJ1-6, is DSGVTQTPKHLITATGQRVTLRCSPRSGDLSVYWYQQSLDQGLQFLIQYYNGEERAKGNILERFSAQQFPDLHSELNLSSLELGDSALYFCASSVSTGNSPLHFGNGTRLTVT.

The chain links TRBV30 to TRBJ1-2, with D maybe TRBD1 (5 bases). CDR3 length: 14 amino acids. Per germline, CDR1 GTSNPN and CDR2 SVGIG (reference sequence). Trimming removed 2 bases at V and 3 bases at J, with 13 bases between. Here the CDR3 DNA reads TGTGCCTGGAGTTCTGGCAGGGTCGACTATGGCTACACCTTC. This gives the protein CAWSSGRVDYGYTF.

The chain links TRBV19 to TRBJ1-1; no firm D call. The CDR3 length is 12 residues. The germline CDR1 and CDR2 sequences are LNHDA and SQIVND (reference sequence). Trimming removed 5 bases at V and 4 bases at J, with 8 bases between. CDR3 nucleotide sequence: TGTGCCAGTAGTCGGGGAGGCACTGAAGCTTTCTTT. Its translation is CASSRGGTEAFF.

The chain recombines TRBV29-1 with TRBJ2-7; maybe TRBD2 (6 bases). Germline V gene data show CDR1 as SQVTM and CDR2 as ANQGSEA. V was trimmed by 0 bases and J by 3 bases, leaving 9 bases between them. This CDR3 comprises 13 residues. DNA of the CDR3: TGCAGCGTTGAAGATGGAGGGGTCTACGAGCAGTACTTC. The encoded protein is CSVEDGGVYEQYF.

CDR3 DNA: TGTGCCAGCAGTGGCCCGGACTACCGCGGAAACATTCAGTACTTC. It codes for CASSGPDYRGNIQYF. The rearrangement links TRBV6-1 to TRBJ2-4; D may be TRBD2 (6 bases). The CDR3 runs to 15 residues. Germline loops: CDR1 MNHNS, CDR2 SASEGT. Trimming shortened V by 4 bases and J by 6 bases, and 16 bases separated the two germline ends.

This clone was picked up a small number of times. The CDR3 region is CASRRDMTLNTIYF. CDR3 nucleotide sequence: TGTGCCAGCAGAAGGGATATGACCCTCAACACCATATATTTT. This chain connects TRBV6-5 to TRBJ1-3; D unclear. V lost 6 bases and J lost 7, with 16 bases in between. Per the germline V gene, CDR1 is MNHEY and CDR2 is SVGAGI. The CDR3 has 14 amino acids.

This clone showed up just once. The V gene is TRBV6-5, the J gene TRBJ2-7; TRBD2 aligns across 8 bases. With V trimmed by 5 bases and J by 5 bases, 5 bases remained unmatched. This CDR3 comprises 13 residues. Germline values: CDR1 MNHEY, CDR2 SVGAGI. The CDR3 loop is CASSRTSSDEQYF. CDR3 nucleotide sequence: TGTGCCAGCAGTCGGACTAGCAGCGACGAGCAGTACTTC.

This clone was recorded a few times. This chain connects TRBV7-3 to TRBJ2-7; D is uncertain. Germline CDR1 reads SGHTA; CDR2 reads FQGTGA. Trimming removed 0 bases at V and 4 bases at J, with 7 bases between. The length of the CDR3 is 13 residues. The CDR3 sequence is CASSLTTGYEQYF. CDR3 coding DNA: TGTGCCAGCAGCTTAACGACTGGTTACGAGCAGTACTTC.

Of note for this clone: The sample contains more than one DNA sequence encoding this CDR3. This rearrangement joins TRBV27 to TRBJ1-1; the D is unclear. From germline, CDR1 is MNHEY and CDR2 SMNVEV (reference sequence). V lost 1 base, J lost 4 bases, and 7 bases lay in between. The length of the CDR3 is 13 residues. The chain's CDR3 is CASSLFRGTEAFF. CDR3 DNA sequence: TGTGCCAGCAGTTTATTTAGAGGCACTGAAGCTTTCTTT.

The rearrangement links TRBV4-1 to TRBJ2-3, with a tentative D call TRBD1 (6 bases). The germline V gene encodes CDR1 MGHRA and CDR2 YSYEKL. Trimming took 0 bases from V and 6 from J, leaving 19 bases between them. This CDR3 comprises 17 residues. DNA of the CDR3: TGCGCCAGCAGCCAAGAAGGGTGGGGGACACCGAGGGATACGCAGTATTTT. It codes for CASSQEGWGTPRDTQYF.

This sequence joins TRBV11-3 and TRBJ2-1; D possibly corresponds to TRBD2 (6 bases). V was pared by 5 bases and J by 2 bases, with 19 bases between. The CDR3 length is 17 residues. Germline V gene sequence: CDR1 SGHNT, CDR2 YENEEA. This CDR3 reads CASSTPSGSGTYNEQFF. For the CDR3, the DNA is TGTGCCAGCAGCACTCCAAGTGGTAGCGGAACCTACAATGAGCAGTTCTTC.

CDR3 protein: CASSLVLAGGHQTQYF. In DNA form, the CDR3 reads TGTGCCAGCAGCCTGGTCCTAGCGGGAGGCCATCAGACCCAGTACTTC. The genes are TRBV5-6 and TRBJ2-5, with 11 bases aligning to TRBD2. V lost 4 bases, J lost 6 bases, and 11 bases stayed unmatched. The CDR3 totals 16 residues. Germline V gives CDR1 SGHDT, CDR2 YYEEEE.

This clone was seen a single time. The CDR3 DNA sequence: TGTGCCAGCAGCTCGGGGACACTCTACACTGAAGCTTTCTTT. Protein: CASSSGTLYTEAFF. The rearrangement uses TRBV5-4 and TRBJ1-1; D might be TRBD1 (6 bases). CDR3 length equals 14 residues. CDR1 SGHNT and CDR2 YYREEE come from the germline V gene (reference sequence). Trimming removed 3 bases from V and 3 bases from J, with 12 bases in between.